This T cell receptor beta chain stems from a study of T cell changes during pregnancy in multiple sclerosis. Germline V gene lookup returns CDR1 SGHVS and CDR2 FQNEAQ. The V and J ends lost 4 bases and 2 bases respectively, with 13 bases between them. The CDR3 contains 15 residues. Method: immunoSEQ multiplex PCR; TCRdb's copy keeps in-frame clones and lacks some. The sample has about 70,000 clones; roughly 94% are singletons. This TCR derives from a female donor with multiple sclerosis, enrolled in a pregnancy study. This sample comprised peripheral blood, obtained after pregnancy. The chain carries TRBV7-8 and TRBJ2-3; no clear D gene. The CDR3 is CASSSQQRYTDTQYF. The CDR3 DNA follows: TGTGCCAGCAGCTCCCAACAGAGATACACAGATACGCAGTATTTT.